This T cell receptor (beta chain) comes out of a study of CD8 T cells in Susac syndrome. Study results and caveats: As the study acknowledged, the number of individuals in its TCR sequencing and HLA analysis was relatively small.

A note on this clonotype: The antigen is unknown.

The multiple sclerosis control cohort comprised treatment-naive individuals presenting with stable or active relapsing-remitting disease. With random hexamers, roughly 0.45 to 1 ug RNA was reverse transcribed. MiXCR was run by TCRdb on the immunoSEQ multiplex PCR reads, yielding one entry per CDR3 protein. The sample consists of about 76,000 distinct CDR3 sequences, about 91% of them appearing once. The specimen was CD8+ T cells from PBMCs. The TCR sequence derives from a human donor with multiple sclerosis.

Written as DNA, the CDR3 is TGTGCCAGCACCCGGGGGCAGGGCCCCAATGAGCAGTTCTTC. It encodes CASTRGQGPNEQFF. The gene calls are TRBV11-2 and TRBJ2-1, with D perhaps matching TRBD1 or TRBD2 (6 bases each). Trimming took off 7 bases at V and 6 bases at J, with 16 bases between the two ends. The CDR3 covers 14 residues. CDR1 and CDR2 (germline): SGHAT, FQNNGV.